This T cell receptor (beta chain) was identified in a study of blood T cell repertoires in COVID-19. Study overall: Nucleic acid was either cDNA or gDNA, and it came from T cells, B-cell-depleted T cells, or PBMCs.

Germline V lookup: CDR1 MNHEY, CDR2 SMNVEV (reference sequence). V was clipped by 5 bases and J by 6 bases; unmatched bases: 5. The CDR3 is 13 amino acids. The data were produced by immunoSEQ multiplex PCR, yet TCRdb's version contains in-frame clones alone and is incomplete. In the table there are approximately 290,000 clones, approximately 90% of which are singletons. This clonotype was obtained from a man between 18 and 35 years old with active or convalescent COVID-19. V is TRBV27 and J is TRBJ1-1, with 8 bases aligning to TRBD1. The sample taken for sequencing was peripheral blood. In nucleotides, the CDR3 is TGTGCCAGCAGTATAACAGGGGGGGCTGAAGCTTTCTTT. Residues: CASSITGGAEAFF.